Presented here are 32 T cell receptor beta chains from one specimen sequenced in a study of shared clonotypes between healthy human individuals. Naivety among CD8 cells was defined by CD45RO negativity and positive CCR7 selection, thereby excluding terminally differentiated effector memory CD45RA+ cells. Some clones are missing from TCRdb's copy, which holds only in-frame ones; the method was immunoSEQ multiplex PCR. The data hold around 2,000,000 clones, with over 85% observed a single time. The sequencing sample was made of naive CD8+ T cells sorted from blood. These receptors were collected from a man aged 18 to 30 in good health.

The CDR3, as DNA: TGTGCCAGCAGCCCATTCCAGGGCACAGATACGCAGTATTTT. Its translation: CASSPFQGTDTQYF. The chain has TRBV6-5 and TRBJ2-3; D gene uncertain. Germline V gives CDR1 MNHEY, CDR2 SVGAGI. Trimming took off 6 bases at V and 1 base at J, with 11 bases between the two ends. The CDR3 extends over 14 amino acids.

The CDR3 reads CACPGGQKGNGYTF. DNA for the CDR3: TGTGCCTGCCCCGGGGGACAGAAGGGCAATGGCTACACCTTC. The gene calls are TRBV30 and TRBJ1-2, with 7 bases identical to TRBD1. CDR3 length: 14 amino acids. V trimming: 6 bases; J trimming: 6 bases; junction bases outside the gene matches: 13. Looked up from germline, CDR1 is GTSNPN and CDR2 is SVGIG (reference sequence).

The chain recombines TRBV28 with TRBJ1-1, with a weak D call TRBD1 (5 bases). Germline-derived CDR1 and CDR2 are MDHEN and SYDVKM. The CDR3 is 13 amino acids. The ends were cut back, 8 bases at V and 0 bases at J, with 10 bases in the middle. The CDR3 DNA is TGTGCCAGCCGGGACTCCATGAACACTGAAGCTTTCTTT. This sequence encodes CASRDSMNTEAFF.

The chain recombines TRBV7-6 with TRBJ2-5; D is unresolved. Trimming cost V 5 bases and J 0 bases, with 10 bases left between them. The germline CDR1 and CDR2 sequences are SGHVS and FNYEAQ. The CDR3 loop spans 14 amino acids. CDR3 nucleotide sequence: TGTGCCAGCAGCCTCGAGGCGCACCAAGAGACCCAGTACTTC. It yields the protein CASSLEAHQETQYF.

This chain links TRBV2 with TRBJ2-7; TRBD1 might be the D (6 bases). V lost 7 bases, J lost 1 base, and 11 bases lay in between. Germline V gene lookup returns CDR1 SNHLY and CDR2 FYNNEI. The CDR3 runs 13 residues. Here the CDR3 reads CASTRDNSYEQYF. CDR3 DNA sequence: TGTGCCAGCACAAGGGACAATTCCTACGAGCAGTACTTC.

Of note for this clone: Other DNA sequences in this specimen translate into the identical CDR3. This chain connects TRBV27 to TRBJ2-7; D remains ambiguous. The CDR3 runs 14 residues. V was pared by 0 bases and J by 2 bases, with 8 bases between. From germline, CDR1 is MNHEY and CDR2 SMNVEV (reference sequence). CDR3 sequence (DNA): TGTGCCAGCAGTTTATCTTCGGGCCCCTACGAGCAGTACTTC. This codes for CASSLSSGPYEQYF.

CDR3 loop: CASSARDNSYEQYF. The CDR3 nucleotides are TGTGCCAGCAGCGCCCGGGACAACTCCTACGAGCAGTACTTC. The chain combines TRBV11-2 with TRBJ2-7, with a tentative D call TRBD1 (6 bases). The CDR3 contains 14 residues. In germline, CDR1 is SGHAT, CDR2 FQNNGV. V was trimmed by 5 bases and J by 0 bases, leaving 11 bases between them.

The sample holds one count of this clone. CDR3 loop: CSVEDPTRQNIAEAFF. The CDR3 nucleotides are TGCAGCGTTGAAGACCCCACAAGACAAAATATCGCTGAAGCTTTCTTT. The chain is built from TRBV29-1 and TRBJ1-1; D is uncertain. Germline V lookup: CDR1 SQVTM, CDR2 ANQGSEA. V was pared by 0 bases and J by 6 bases, with 20 bases between. The CDR3 contains 16 residues.

J is TRBJ2-7 and V is TRBV5-4; D may be TRBD1 (6 bases). With 2 bases removed from V and 0 bases from J, the gap between germline ends came to 9 bases. Germline V gene data show CDR1 as SGHNT and CDR2 as YYREEE (reference sequence). This CDR3 comprises 14 residues. For the CDR3, the DNA is TGTGCCAGCAGCTTTTCGGACAGCTCCTACGAGCAGTACTTC. Translation gives CASSFSDSSYEQYF.

This clone was picked up one time. The chain carries TRBV7-9 and TRBJ2-7; a weak D match, TRBD2 (6 bases). Germline V gene data show CDR1 as SEHNR and CDR2 as FQNEAQ (reference sequence). The CDR3 consists of 15 residues. V lost 5 bases and J lost 4, with 18 bases in between. DNA of the CDR3: TGTGCCAGCAGCCAAAGGCCGGGGACTGATTACGAGCAGTACTTC. Amino acid sequence: CASSQRPGTDYEQYF. The variable domain in full, completed from reference TRBV7-9 and TRBJ2-7, reads DTGVSQNPRHKITKRGQNVTFRCDPISEHNRLYWYRQTLGQGPEFLTYFQNEAQLEKSRLLSDRFSAERPKGSFSTLEIQRTEQGDSAMYLCASSQRPGTDYEQYFGPGTRLTVT.

The J gene is TRBJ2-7, the V gene TRBV29-1; D gene unclear. Trimming cost V 4 bases and J 2 bases, with 12 bases left between them. Germline CDR1 SQVTM, CDR2 ANQGSEA. The CDR3 length is 13 residues. Here the CDR3 reads CSVVDGSTYEQYF. CDR3 DNA sequence: TGCAGCGTTGTGGACGGGTCCACCTACGAGCAGTACTTC.

The chain has TRBV10-2 and TRBJ2-7; 8 bases are shared with TRBD1. The V and J ends lost 5 bases and 3 bases, in that order; junction bases with no gene match: 3. The germline gives CDR1 WSHSY, CDR2 SAAADI. The CDR3 is made up of 13 amino acids. CDR3 in amino acids: CASSPGGFYEQYF. DNA of the CDR3: TGCGCCAGCAGTCCAGGGGGCTTCTACGAGCAGTACTTC.

The V call is TRBV27, the J call TRBJ2-5; 8 bases fit TRBD1. Germline V gene data show CDR1 as MNHEY and CDR2 as SMNVEV (reference sequence). This CDR3 is 15 amino acids long. Trimming at V came to 5 bases and at J to 6 bases, leaving 11 bases not matched to a gene. CDR3 nucleotide sequence: TGTGCCAGCAGTACCTCTCAGGGGGCCTGGAAGACCCAGTACTTC. This sequence encodes CASSTSQGAWKTQYF.

This chain joins TRBV30 and TRBJ1-4, with D unclear. Germline lookup yields CDR1 GTSNPN and CDR2 SVGIG (reference sequence). The CDR3 totals 13 residues. V was pared by 4 bases and J by 2 bases, with 8 bases between. CDR3 nucleotides: TGTGCCTGGACGGAAGCGACTAATGAAAAACTGTTTTTT. Translating it yields CAWTEATNEKLFF.

The V and J genes are TRBV28 and TRBJ2-7; possible D gene TRBD2, 7 bases. The CDR3 has 16 residues. Germline CDR1 MDHEN, CDR2 SYDVKM. V lost 4 bases and J lost 2, with 18 bases in between. CDR3 amino acids: CASSSWTGGSAYEQYF. The CDR3 DNA reads as TGTGCCAGCAGTTCCTGGACGGGGGGCTCAGCCTACGAGCAGTACTTC. Full variable domain (outside the CDR3, taken from reference TRBV28 and TRBJ2-7): DVKVTQSSRYLVKRTGEKVFLECVQDMDHENMFWYRQDPGLGLRLIYFSYDVKMKEKGDIPEGYSVSREKKERFSLILESASTNQTSMYLCASSSWTGGSAYEQYFGPGTRLTVT.

CDR3 region: CASSLVPENYGYTF. DNA of the CDR3: TGTGCCAGCAGCTTAGTCCCAGAAAACTATGGCTACACCTTC. The chain has TRBV11-2 and TRBJ1-2; no firm D call. Looked up from germline, CDR1 is SGHAT and CDR2 is FQNNGV. V lost 1 base to trimming and J lost 2 bases, with 8 bases between them. The CDR3 is made up of 14 amino acids.

Comment on this clone: Other DNA variants within this sample encode the same CDR3. The CDR3 protein is CASSIDSEETQYF. The CDR3 DNA reads as TGTGCCAGTAGTATCGACTCTGAAGAGACCCAGTACTTC. V and J are TRBV19 and TRBJ2-5, with D hard to call. V was trimmed by 3 bases and J by 3 bases, leaving 8 bases between them. The CDR3 sequence is 13 residues long. Germline CDR1 and CDR2: LNHDA and SQIVND (reference sequence).

J is TRBJ2-3 and V is TRBV6-4; 13 bases match TRBD2. The V gene end was trimmed by 3 bases and the J gene end by 8 bases; junction bases not matched to a gene: 11. This CDR3 is built from 17 residues. CDR1 and CDR2 (germline): MRHNA, SNTAGT. CDR3 in amino acids: CASSDETSGGPAGTQYF. In DNA form, the CDR3 reads TGTGCCAGCAGTGATGAGACTAGCGGGGGGCCAGCGGGTACGCAGTATTTT.

The chain has TRBV7-9 and TRBJ2-3; 10 positions agree with TRBD2. The CDR3 spans 15 residues. With V trimmed by 0 bases and J by 4 bases, 1 base remained unmatched. Germline V gives CDR1 SEHNR, CDR2 FQNEAQ (reference sequence). CDR3 region: CASSLAGTSADTQYF. The CDR3 nucleotides read TGTGCCAGCAGCTTAGCCGGGACTAGCGCAGATACGCAGTATTTT.

The chain employs TRBV27 and TRBJ2-1, with D perhaps TRBD1 or TRBD2 (5 bases each). CDR1 and CDR2 (germline): MNHEY, SMNVEV (reference sequence). The CDR3 totals 17 residues. Trimming cost V 4 bases and J 2 bases, with 18 bases left between them. The CDR3 loop reads CASSSTPWDAPYNEQFF. In nucleotides, the CDR3 is TGTGCCAGCAGTTCAACCCCGTGGGACGCACCCTACAATGAGCAGTTCTTC.

The chain has TRBV5-8 and TRBJ2-7; D is unresolved. Trimming stripped 1 base from V and 5 bases from J, with 7 bases between. This CDR3 contains 12 residues. The germline CDR1 and CDR2 sequences are SGHTS and YDEGEE. For the CDR3, the DNA is TGTGCCAGCAGCTTGTCCCCCAACGAGCAGTACTTC. Its protein product is CASSLSPNEQYF.

V usage is TRBV7-8 and J usage is TRBJ2-3; D gene uncertain. Germline CDR1 reads SGHVS; CDR2 reads FQNEAQ. V was clipped by 1 base and J by 3 bases, with 11 bases between them. This CDR3 has 15 residues. The CDR3 sequence: CASSLETKATDTQYF. CDR3 coding DNA: TGTGCCAGCAGCTTAGAGACAAAAGCTACAGATACGCAGTATTTT.

The chain uses TRBV9 and TRBJ1-3; the D is unclear. Germline V gene sequence: CDR1 SGDLS, CDR2 YYNGEE. V was shortened by 4 bases and J by 1 base, with 3 bases between the two germline ends. The CDR3 consists of 12 residues. The CDR3 protein is CASSRSGNTIYF. CDR3 bases: TGTGCCAGCAGCAGATCTGGAAACACCATATATTTT.

The gene calls are TRBV30 and TRBJ2-7; 9 bases map to TRBD1. CDR1 is GTSNPN, CDR2 SVGIG, per germline (reference sequence). The CDR3 extends over 14 amino acids. With V trimmed by 5 bases and J by 2 bases, 7 bases remained unmatched. Here the CDR3 reads CAWGPGQGTYEQYF. The CDR3 nucleotides are TGTGCCTGGGGACCGGGACAGGGAACCTACGAGCAGTACTTC.

The chain uses TRBV4-2 and TRBJ2-5; TRBD2 is a possible D gene (5 bases). The J call may be in error: the DNA end matches TRBJ2-7 better. The CDR3 covers 13 residues. Germline values: CDR1 LGHNA, CDR2 YNFKEQ. CDR3 sequence reads: CASSSGRVYEQYF. In nucleotides, the CDR3 is TGTGCCAGCAGCAGCGGACGCGTCTACGAGCAGTACTTC.

The chain joins TRBV9 to TRBJ2-5; D possibly corresponds to TRBD2 (6 bases). V lost 4 bases to trimming and J lost 3 bases, with 10 bases between them. Looked up from germline, CDR1 is SGDLS and CDR2 is YYNGEE. This CDR3 region has 13 residues. The CDR3, as DNA: TGTGCCAGCAGCCCCTGGGGGGAAGAGACCCAGTACTTC. It encodes CASSPWGEETQYF.

This sequence joins TRBV27 and TRBJ2-7; TRBD2 might be the D (6 bases). The V and J ends lost 8 bases and 2 bases respectively, with 19 bases between them. The CDR3 loop spans 15 amino acids. Germline-derived CDR1 and CDR2 are MNHEY and SMNVEV (reference sequence). The chain's CDR3 is CASSKGGLNPYEQYF. The CDR3 DNA is TGTGCCAGCTCTAAGGGAGGTCTGAACCCCTACGAGCAGTACTTC.

This sequence joins TRBV19 and TRBJ2-7, with 7 bases identical to TRBD1. This CDR3 has 15 amino acids. Germline V CDR1 and CDR2: LNHDA, SQIVND (reference sequence). V trimming: 5 bases; J trimming: 3 bases; junction bases outside the gene matches: 10. In DNA, the CDR3 is TGTGCCAGTAGTTGGGTCGGGACAGAGAGCTACGAGCAGTACTTC. It encodes CASSWVGTESYEQYF.

Points on this clone: This sample also contains other DNA sequences that code for the same CDR3. The chain joins TRBV6-5 to TRBJ2-7; no definite D call. CDR3 size: 14 residues. Germline CDR1 is MNHEY and CDR2 is SVGAGI. V lost 0 bases, J lost 2 bases, and 8 bases lay in between. CDR3 protein: CASSYSAEAYEQYF. DNA for the CDR3: TGTGCCAGCAGTTACTCCGCGGAAGCCTACGAGCAGTACTTC.

In DNA, the CDR3 is TGTGCCAGCAGCTTAGGCAAGACCTACGAGCAGTACTTC. Its translation is CASSLGKTYEQYF. This chain uses TRBV7-9 with TRBJ2-7; D call uncertain. CDR1 and CDR2 from the germline V gene are SEHNR and FQNEAQ (reference sequence). This CDR3 spans 13 amino acids. V lost 1 base to trimming and J lost 2 bases, with 6 bases between them.

This chain connects TRBV5-6 to TRBJ2-7; TRBD2 might be the D (6 bases). The CDR3 is 16 amino acids. Trimming stripped 4 bases from V and 2 bases from J, with 19 bases between. CDR1 is SGHDT and CDR2 is YYEEEE in the germline V gene. The CDR3 spells CASSPTGLNSPYEQYF. The CDR3 coding sequence is TGTGCCAGCAGCCCAACGGGACTCAATTCCCCCTACGAGCAGTACTTC.

The chain employs TRBV2 and TRBJ1-4, with 7 bases fitting TRBD1. CDR1 is SNHLY and CDR2 is FYNNEI in the germline V gene. V was clipped by 2 bases and J by 3 bases; unmatched bases: 18. This CDR3 region has 20 residues. CDR3 sequence (DNA): TGTGCCAGCAGTGAATTCCCTCAGGGGAGGGGGCTTAACGCTAATGAAAAACTGTTTTTT. Protein product: CASSEFPQGRGLNANEKLFF.